This record looks at one TCR beta chain sequence and its context. The sample comes from a study of human T cells and chemical hapten exposure. Stated time point: patch test 3, about 24 weeks after DPC sensitization. The treatment is: therapeutic diphenylcyclopropenone sensitization with weekly scalp DPC. Original analysis: A per-sample median of roughly 97,000 TCRs was observed, with a range of roughly 20,000 to 750,000. MiXCR was run by TCRdb on the RACE reads, yielding one entry per CDR3 protein. In this record, the V and J calls reflect TCRdb's handling and not the investigators' own analysis. The sample carries about 92,000 distinct CDR3 sequences, 9.5% to 13% recorded once. Unmatched junction bases numbered 10, after V lost 5 bases and J lost 12 bases. Germline V gives CDR1 MDHEN, CDR2 SYDVKM. The CDR3 extends over 15 amino acids.

J is TRBJ2-1 and V is TRBV28; 13 bases align to TRBD2. The input for sequencing was whole blood, taken in connection with sensitization to the hapten diphenylcyclopropenone (DPC). This TCR was sampled from a woman aged 30 to 39 with alopecia areata. Some clones in this sample may be carry-over from other donors' samples. DNA for the CDR3: TGTGCCAGCAGTACCCGGACTAGCGGGGGCCTAAGGCAGTTCTTC. Translating gives CASSTRTSGGLRQFF.